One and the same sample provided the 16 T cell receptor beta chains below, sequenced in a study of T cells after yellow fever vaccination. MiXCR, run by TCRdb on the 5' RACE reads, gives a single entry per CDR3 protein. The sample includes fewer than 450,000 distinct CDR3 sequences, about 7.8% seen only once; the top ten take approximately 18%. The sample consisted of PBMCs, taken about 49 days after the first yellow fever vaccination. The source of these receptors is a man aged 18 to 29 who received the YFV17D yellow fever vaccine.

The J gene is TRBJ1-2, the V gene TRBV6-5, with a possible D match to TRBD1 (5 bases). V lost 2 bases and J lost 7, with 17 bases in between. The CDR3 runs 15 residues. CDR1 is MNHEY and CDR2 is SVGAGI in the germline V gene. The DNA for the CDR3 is TGTGCCAGCAGTTACGCGTCGTGGGGGATAGGTGGCTACACCTTC. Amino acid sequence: CASSYASWGIGGYTF.

CDR3 sequence (DNA): TGCAGTGCCCTAGACAGGGCGGCAACTAATGAAAAACTGTTTTTT. Amino acid sequence: CSALDRAATNEKLFF. The genes are TRBV20-1 and TRBJ1-4, with 7 bases that match TRBD1. CDR3 size: 15 residues. Germline V gene data show CDR1 as DFQATT and CDR2 as SNEGSKA (reference sequence). The J segment lost 0 bases and the V segment lost 6 bases, leaving 7 bases of the junction unmatched.

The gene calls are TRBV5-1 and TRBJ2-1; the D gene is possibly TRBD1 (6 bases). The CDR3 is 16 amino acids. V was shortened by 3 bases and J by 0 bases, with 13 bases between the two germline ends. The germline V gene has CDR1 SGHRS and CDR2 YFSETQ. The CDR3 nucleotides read TGCGCCAGCAGCTCCCTCGGGACACTCTCCTACAATGAGCAGTTCTTC. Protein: CASSSLGTLSYNEQFF. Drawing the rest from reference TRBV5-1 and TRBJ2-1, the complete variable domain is KAGVTQTPRYLIKTRGQQVTLSCSPISGHRSVSWYQQTPGQGLQFLFEYFSETQRNKGNFPGRFSGRQFSNSRSEMNVSTLELGDSALYLCASSSLGTLSYNEQFFGPGTRLTVL.

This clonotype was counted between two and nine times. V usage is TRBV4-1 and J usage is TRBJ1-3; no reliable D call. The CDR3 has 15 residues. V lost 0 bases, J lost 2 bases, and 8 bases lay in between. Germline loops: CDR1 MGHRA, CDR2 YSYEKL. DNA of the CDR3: TGCGCCAGCAGCCAAGATGGATTTACTGGAAACACCATATATTTT. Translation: CASSQDGFTGNTIYF.

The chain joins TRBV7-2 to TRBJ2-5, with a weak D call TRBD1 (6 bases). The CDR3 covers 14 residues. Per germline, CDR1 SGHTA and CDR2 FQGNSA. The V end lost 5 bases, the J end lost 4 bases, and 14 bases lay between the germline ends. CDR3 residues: CASSQAGRGETQYF. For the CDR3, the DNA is TGTGCCAGCAGCCAAGCAGGCAGGGGAGAGACCCAGTACTTC.

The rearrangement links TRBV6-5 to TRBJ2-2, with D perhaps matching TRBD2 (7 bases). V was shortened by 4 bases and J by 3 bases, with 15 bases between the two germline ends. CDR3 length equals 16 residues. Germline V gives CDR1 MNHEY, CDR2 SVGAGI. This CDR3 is CASSSLGGRDTGELFF. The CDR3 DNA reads TGTGCCAGCAGTTCCCTGGGGGGGCGCGACACCGGGGAGCTGTTTTTT.

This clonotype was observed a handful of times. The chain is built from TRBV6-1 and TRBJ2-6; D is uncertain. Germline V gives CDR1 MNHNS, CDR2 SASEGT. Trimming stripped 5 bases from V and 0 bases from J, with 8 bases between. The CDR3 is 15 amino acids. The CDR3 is CASSPWSSGANVLTF. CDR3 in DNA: TGTGCCAGCAGTCCGTGGAGCTCTGGGGCCAACGTCCTGACTTTC.

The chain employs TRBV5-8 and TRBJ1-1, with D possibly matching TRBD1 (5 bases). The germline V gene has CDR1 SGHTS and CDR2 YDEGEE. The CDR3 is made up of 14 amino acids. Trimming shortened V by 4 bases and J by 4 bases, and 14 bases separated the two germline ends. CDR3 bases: TGTGCCAGCAGCCCCCCAACCGGGGGCACTGAAGCTTTCTTT. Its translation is CASSPPTGGTEAFF.

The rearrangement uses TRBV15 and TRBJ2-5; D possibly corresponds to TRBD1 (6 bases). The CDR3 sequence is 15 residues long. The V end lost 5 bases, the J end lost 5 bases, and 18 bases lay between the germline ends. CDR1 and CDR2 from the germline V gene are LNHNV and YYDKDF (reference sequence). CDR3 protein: CATSPIWAGEETQYF. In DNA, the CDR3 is TGTGCCACCAGCCCCATTTGGGCAGGGGAGGAGACCCAGTACTTC. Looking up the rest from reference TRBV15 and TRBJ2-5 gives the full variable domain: DAMVIQNPRYQVTQFGKPVTLSCSQTLNHNVMYWYQQKSSQAPKLLFHYYDKDFNNEADTPDNFQSRRPNTSFCFLDIRSPGLGDTAMYLCATSPIWAGEETQYFGPGTRLLVL.

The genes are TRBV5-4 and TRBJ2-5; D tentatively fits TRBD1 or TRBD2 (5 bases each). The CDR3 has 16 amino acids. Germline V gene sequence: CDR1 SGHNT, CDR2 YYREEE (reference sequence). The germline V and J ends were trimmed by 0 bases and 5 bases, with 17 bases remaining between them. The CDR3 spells CASSLARVLGGETQYF. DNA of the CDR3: TGTGCCAGCAGCTTGGCCAGGGTCCTCGGCGGGGAGACCCAGTACTTC.

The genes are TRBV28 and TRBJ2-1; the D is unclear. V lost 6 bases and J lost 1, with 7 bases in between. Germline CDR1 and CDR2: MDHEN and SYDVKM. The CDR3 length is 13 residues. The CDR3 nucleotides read TGTGCCAGCAGGCTCCAATCCTACAATGAGCAGTTCTTC. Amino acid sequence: CASRLQSYNEQFF.

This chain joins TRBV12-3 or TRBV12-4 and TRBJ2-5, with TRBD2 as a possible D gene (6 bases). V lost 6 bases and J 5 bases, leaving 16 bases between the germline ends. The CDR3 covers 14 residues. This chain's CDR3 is CASSRRSEGETQYF. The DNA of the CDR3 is TGTGCCAGCAGCAGGCGTTCGGAGGGTGAGACCCAGTACTTC.

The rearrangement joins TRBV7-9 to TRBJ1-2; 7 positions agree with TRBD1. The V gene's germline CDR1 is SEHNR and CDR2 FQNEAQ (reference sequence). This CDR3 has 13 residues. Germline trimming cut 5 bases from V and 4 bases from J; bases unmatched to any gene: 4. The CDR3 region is CASSQGQPYGYTF. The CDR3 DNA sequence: TGTGCCAGCAGCCAGGGACAGCCCTATGGCTACACCTTC.

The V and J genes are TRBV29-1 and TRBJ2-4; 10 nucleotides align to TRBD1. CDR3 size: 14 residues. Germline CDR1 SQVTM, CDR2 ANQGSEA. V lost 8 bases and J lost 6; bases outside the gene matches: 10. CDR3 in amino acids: CSNPGQGTVNIQYF. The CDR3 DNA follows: TGCAGCAACCCGGGACAGGGGACGGTAAACATTCAGTACTTC.

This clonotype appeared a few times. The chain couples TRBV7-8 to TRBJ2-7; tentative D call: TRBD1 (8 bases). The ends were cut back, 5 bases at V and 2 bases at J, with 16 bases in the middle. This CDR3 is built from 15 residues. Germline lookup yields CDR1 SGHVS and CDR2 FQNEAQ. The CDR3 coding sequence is TGTGCCAGCAGCCGAAAGCGGGACAGGCCCTACGAGCAGTACTTC. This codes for CASSRKRDRPYEQYF.

The CDR3 nucleotides read TGTGCCAGCAGTGACTGGACTAGCGGGGGCAATGAGCAGTTCTTC. Its translation is CASSDWTSGGNEQFF. This sequence joins TRBV6-1 and TRBJ2-1; 13 bases line up with TRBD2. V lost 3 bases and J lost 6; bases outside the gene matches: 2. The CDR3 has 15 amino acids. Germline V gives CDR1 MNHNS, CDR2 SASEGT.